The 32 T cell receptor beta chains in this list originate from one sample, sequenced in a study of T cell changes during pregnancy in multiple sclerosis. Produced via immunoSEQ multiplex PCR; TCRdb's table is partial and in-frame only. The table shows around 50,000 clones, with roughly 94% occurring only once. Sequencing used CD4+ T cells from peripheral blood mononuclear cells, obtained in the second trimester of pregnancy. The receptors here all came from a female donor with multiple sclerosis, enrolled in a pregnancy study.

This sequence joins TRBV6-5 and TRBJ1-4; a possible D gene is TRBD1 (5 bases). Per the germline V gene, CDR1 is MNHEY and CDR2 is SVGAGI. The length of the CDR3 is 13 residues. Trimming cost V 4 bases and J 4 bases, with 7 bases left between them. Written as DNA, the CDR3 is TGTGCCAGCAGTTGGCAGGGTAATGAAAAACTGTTTTTT. Translating it yields CASSWQGNEKLFF.

This clone was seen a single time. This chain links TRBV19 with TRBJ2-1; D possibly corresponds to TRBD2 (6 bases). V lost 3 bases and J lost 8, with 8 bases in between. Per germline, CDR1 LNHDA and CDR2 SQIVND (reference sequence). The CDR3 extends over 12 amino acids. For the CDR3, the DNA is TGTGCCAGTAGTATCGCGGGATATGAGCAGTTCTTC. It specifies CASSIAGYEQFF.

This chain links TRBV19 with TRBJ1-3; D remains ambiguous. Germline values: CDR1 LNHDA, CDR2 SQIVND (reference sequence). V lost 4 bases, J lost 1 base, and 5 bases lay in between. The CDR3 runs to 13 residues. The CDR3 DNA sequence: TGTGCCAGTAGTAGCGTATCTGGAAACACCATATATTTT. It translates to CASSSVSGNTIYF.

This clone was seen only a few times. This rearrangement joins TRBV6-1 to TRBJ1-2; D unclear. Germline V gene data show CDR1 as MNHNS and CDR2 as SASEGT. Trimming took off 4 bases at V and 7 bases at J, with 4 bases between the two ends. The CDR3 spans 10 residues. The CDR3 loop is CASSVRGYTF. The CDR3 region has the DNA TGTGCCAGCAGTGTTCGTGGCTACACCTTC.

The chain has TRBV30 and TRBJ2-5, with D perhaps matching TRBD1 (6 bases). Germline lookup yields CDR1 GTSNPN and CDR2 SVGIG (reference sequence). This CDR3 comprises 15 residues. V lost 2 bases to trimming and J lost 3 bases, with 16 bases between them. CDR3 in amino acids: CAWSPGQRSEETQYF. CDR3 DNA sequence: TGTGCCTGGAGTCCAGGACAGAGATCCGAAGAGACCCAGTACTTC.

The chain carries TRBV19 and TRBJ2-2, with TRBD2 as a possible D gene (6 bases). The CDR3 is made up of 15 amino acids. Germline values: CDR1 LNHDA, CDR2 SQIVND (reference sequence). The V end lost 7 bases, the J end lost 6 bases, and 18 bases lay between the germline ends. This chain's CDR3 is CASTVRPGLAGELFF. CDR3 DNA sequence: TGTGCCAGTACCGTAAGACCGGGACTCGCCGGGGAGCTGTTTTTT.

This clone was seen once. This sequence joins TRBV7-2 and TRBJ1-2; 10 bases match TRBD1. The CDR3 consists of 16 residues. The trim removed 3 bases at V and 5 bases at J, leaving 9 bases unmatched. Germline assignment: CDR1 SGHTA and CDR2 FQGNSA. CDR3 protein: CASSLDGTGVMYGYTF. The DNA of the CDR3 is TGTGCCAGCAGCTTGGACGGGACAGGGGTAATGTATGGCTACACCTTC.

V and J are TRBV7-9 and TRBJ2-7, with D tentatively TRBD2 (6 bases). V lost 5 bases to trimming and J lost 2 bases, with 13 bases between them. This CDR3 comprises 14 residues. Germline CDR1 is SEHNR and CDR2 is FQNEAQ (reference sequence). CDR3 DNA sequence: TGTGCCAGCAGCAAAGCGGAGGGAACCTACGAGCAGTACTTC. Translating it yields CASSKAEGTYEQYF.

The V and J genes are TRBV30 and TRBJ2-3; the match to TRBD2 covers 10 bases. CDR1 and CDR2 from the germline V gene are GTSNPN and SVGIG (reference sequence). The CDR3 is 16 amino acids. J gave up 3 bases and V 3 bases, and 9 bases lay outside the gene matches. The CDR3 here is CAWRIASGGRTDTQYF. DNA of the CDR3: TGTGCCTGGAGGATAGCTAGCGGGGGCCGAACAGATACGCAGTATTTT.

This chain joins TRBV19 and TRBJ2-1; 8 bases map to TRBD1. V trimming: 3 bases; J trimming: 2 bases; junction bases outside the gene matches: 6. Germline loops: CDR1 LNHDA, CDR2 SQIVND (reference sequence). The CDR3 has 16 residues. The CDR3 sequence: CASSIYGGQAYNEQFF. CDR3 nucleotide sequence: TGTGCCAGTAGTATTTATGGGGGACAGGCCTACAATGAGCAGTTCTTC.

The chain carries TRBV5-1 and TRBJ2-3; 14 bases match TRBD2. The CDR3 runs to 16 residues. The V and J ends lost 4 bases and 7 bases, in that order; junction bases with no gene match: 8. Germline V gives CDR1 SGHRS, CDR2 YFSETQ. The CDR3 DNA reads TGCGCCAGCAGCCTAGAGGGACTAGCGGGGGCGAATACGCAGTATTTT. Its protein product is CASSLEGLAGANTQYF.

This chain links TRBV4-2 with TRBJ2-1; possibly TRBD2 for D (5 bases). Trimming removed 1 base at V and 16 bases at J, with 20 bases between. The CDR3 sequence is 14 residues long. Germline V CDR1 and CDR2: LGHNA, YNFKEQ. In DNA, the CDR3 is TGTGCCAGCAGCCAAGGATTGGAACGGGGATTGAAATTCTTC. Translation gives CASSQGLERGLKFF.

This clone was seen only once. This chain connects TRBV7-9 to TRBJ2-1; 8 bases map to TRBD2. Germline-derived CDR1 and CDR2 are SEHNR and FQNEAQ (reference sequence). The CDR3 contains 17 residues. Trimming at V came to 5 bases and at J to 8 bases, leaving 17 bases not matched to a gene. The CDR3 coding sequence is TGTGCCAGCAGCCACTCGTCGGGCGGGAGGTACGGATATGAGCAGTTCTTC. Translated: CASSHSSGGRYGYEQFF.

The J gene is TRBJ2-1, the V gene TRBV6-5, with a possible D match to TRBD1 (6 bases). Trimming shortened V by 4 bases and J by 8 bases, and 12 bases separated the two germline ends. This CDR3 region has 13 residues. The germline gives CDR1 MNHEY, CDR2 SVGAGI. As DNA, the CDR3 is TGTGCCAGCAGTTCTCCTTACAGGGATGAGCAGTTCTTC. Translation gives CASSSPYRDEQFF.

This clone has a single count. The J gene is TRBJ2-3, the V gene TRBV9, with 7 bases identical to TRBD1. The CDR3 contains 16 residues. V gave up 0 bases and J gave up 2 bases; unmatched junction bases: 6. The germline V gene has CDR1 SGDLS and CDR2 YYNGEE. The CDR3 spells CASSVAGGQNTDTQYF. The CDR3 coding sequence is TGTGCCAGCAGCGTAGCTGGGGGACAGAACACAGATACGCAGTATTTT.

The chain carries TRBV5-5 and TRBJ1-4; maybe TRBD1 (6 bases). This CDR3 region has 15 residues. From germline, CDR1 is SGHKS and CDR2 YYEKEE (reference sequence). Trimming stripped 1 base from V and 3 bases from J, with 10 bases between. The CDR3 loop reads CASSLTGLSNEKLFF. CDR3 DNA: TGTGCCAGCAGCTTGACAGGGTTGTCTAATGAAAAACTGTTTTTT. Full variable domain (missing parts from reference TRBV5-5 and TRBJ1-4): DAGVTQSPTHLIKTRGQQVTLRCSPISGHKSVSWYQQVLGQGPQFIFQYYEKEERGRGNFPDRFSARQFPNYSSELNVNALLLGDSALYLCASSLTGLSNEKLFFGSGTQLSVL.

This clone occurred once. This chain uses TRBV7-2 with TRBJ1-2, with D maybe TRBD1 (5 bases). The CDR3 totals 12 residues. The germline CDR1 and CDR2 sequences are SGHTA and FQGNSA. Trimming removed 3 bases from V and 7 bases from J, with 9 bases in between. The CDR3 loop reads CASSLGGTGYTF. The CDR3, as DNA: TGTGCCAGCAGCTTGGGGGGTACTGGCTACACCTTC.

The V gene is TRBV9, the J gene TRBJ1-2, with D unresolved. Trimming shortened V by 3 bases and J by 2 bases, and 8 bases separated the two germline ends. The CDR3 runs 13 residues. In germline, CDR1 is SGDLS, CDR2 YYNGEE. In DNA, the CDR3 is TGTGCCAGCAGCGACCGGGAGAACTATGGCTACACCTTC. This encodes CASSDRENYGYTF.

The gene calls are TRBV20-1 and TRBJ1-1; no firm D call. The germline CDR1 and CDR2 sequences are DFQATT and SNEGSKA (reference sequence). The CDR3 runs to 11 residues. V lost 1 base to trimming and J lost 10 bases, with 10 bases between them. CDR3 nucleotide sequence: TGCAGTGCTAGAGGTGCCCCGGGAGCTTTCTTT. Translating it yields CSARGAPGAFF.

The chain is built from TRBV14 and TRBJ2-2; 7 nucleotides line up with TRBD1. The CDR3 has 17 amino acids. The trim removed 4 bases at V and 1 base at J, leaving 9 bases unmatched. The germline gives CDR1 SGHDN, CDR2 FVKESK. The chain's CDR3 is CASSLRGGWGNTGELFF. Here the CDR3 DNA reads TGTGCCAGCAGCCTACGAGGGGGCTGGGGGAACACCGGGGAGCTGTTTTTT.

The V gene is TRBV7-9, the J gene TRBJ2-3; TRBD2 might be the D (6 bases). Germline loops: CDR1 SEHNR, CDR2 FQNEAQ (reference sequence). The CDR3 extends over 17 amino acids. Trimming took off 5 bases at V and 4 bases at J, with 22 bases between the two ends. The CDR3 nucleotides are TGTGCCAGCAGCCCCATGGGCCGGGAGAGGAGCGCAGATACGCAGTATTTT. Translated, it gives CASSPMGRERSADTQYF.

The chain is built from TRBV27 and TRBJ2-7; possibly TRBD1 for D (5 bases). The CDR3 consists of 15 residues. The germline CDR1 and CDR2 sequences are MNHEY and SMNVEV (reference sequence). V shed 0 bases and J shed 2 bases, with 11 bases lying between them. Here the CDR3 DNA reads TGTGCCAGCAGTTTATCTTCCGGACAAACCTACGAGCAGTACTTC. Encoded protein: CASSLSSGQTYEQYF.

In nucleotides, the CDR3 is TGCGCCAGCAGCCCCCACCAGACAGGGGTCTCCTACGAGCAGTACTTC. This codes for CASSPHQTGVSYEQYF. The chain combines TRBV5-1 with TRBJ2-7, with 8 bases identical to TRBD1. Germline V CDR1 and CDR2: SGHRS, YFSETQ. The ends lost 4 bases at V and 0 bases at J; junction bases unmatched: 9. CDR3 size: 16 residues. The full variable domain, rest sourced from reference TRBV5-1 and TRBJ2-7, is KAGVTQTPRYLIKTRGQQVTLSCSPISGHRSVSWYQQTPGQGLQFLFEYFSETQRNKGNFPGRFSGRQFSNSRSEMNVSTLELGDSALYLCASSPHQTGVSYEQYFGPGTRLTVT.

J is TRBJ1-2 and V is TRBV5-4; D perhaps matches TRBD1 (6 bases). Germline V gene lookup returns CDR1 SGHNT and CDR2 YYREEE (reference sequence). The CDR3 sequence is 13 residues long. V was clipped by 2 bases and J by 8 bases, with 13 bases between them. The CDR3 DNA follows: TGTGCCAGCAGCTTTCAGGGGTTCTCAGGCTACACCTTC. Its translation: CASSFQGFSGYTF.

V gene TRBV29-1 combines with J gene TRBJ2-5; the D gene is possibly TRBD1 (6 bases). The CDR3 contains 13 residues. The germline V and J ends were trimmed by 6 bases and 3 bases, with 14 bases remaining between them. CDR1 and CDR2 (germline): SQVTM, ANQGSEA. The CDR3 DNA is TGCAGCGTCGGACAGAGACAAAAAGAGACCCAGTACTTC. This translates into CSVGQRQKETQYF.

The DNA of the CDR3 is TGTGCCAGCGGTCTTGGGGGAGGCGGCCCCTACAATGAGCAGTTCTTC. Translated: CASGLGGGGPYNEQFF. The V gene is TRBV7-6, the J gene TRBJ2-1; maybe TRBD2 (6 bases). V shed 8 bases and J shed 2 bases, with 19 bases lying between them. The CDR3 loop spans 16 amino acids. Germline values: CDR1 SGHVS, CDR2 FNYEAQ.

This rearrangement joins TRBV6-1 to TRBJ1-2, with 8 bases that match TRBD1. Germline V gene lookup returns CDR1 MNHNS and CDR2 SASEGT. After removal of 6 bases from V and 6 bases from J, the junction contained 9 bases not matched to a gene. This CDR3 has 14 residues. CDR3 loop: CASSPDRASHGYTF. Here the CDR3 DNA reads TGTGCCAGCAGCCCGGACAGGGCTTCCCATGGCTACACCTTC.

The chain is built from TRBV9 and TRBJ2-3, with a tentative D call TRBD2 (6 bases). This CDR3 is built from 15 residues. The germline V and J ends were trimmed by 4 bases and 2 bases, with 14 bases remaining between them. Germline CDR1 and CDR2: SGDLS and YYNGEE. CDR3 loop: CASSSRGRATDTQYF. The DNA for the CDR3 is TGTGCCAGCAGCTCGCGGGGCAGGGCCACAGATACGCAGTATTTT.

The rearrangement joins TRBV19 to TRBJ2-2; TRBD1 agrees at 7 bases. The germline V gene has CDR1 LNHDA and CDR2 SQIVND (reference sequence). The V gene end was trimmed by 2 bases and the J gene end by 4 bases; junction bases not matched to a gene: 7. CDR3 length: 16 residues. CDR3 sequence reads: CASSIRQGRITGELFF. DNA for the CDR3: TGTGCCAGTAGTATACGACAGGGACGGATCACCGGGGAGCTGTTTTTT.

This clone was found once. This chain joins TRBV6-6 and TRBJ1-5; tentatively, D is TRBD1 (5 bases). Germline-derived CDR1 and CDR2 are MNHNY and SVGAGI (reference sequence). V dropped 1 base and J dropped 13 bases, with 23 bases sitting between them. CDR3 length: 16 amino acids. CDR3 loop: CASSYYAGQAPVVQHF. CDR3 in DNA: TGTGCCAGCAGTTACTATGCGGGGCAGGCCCCGGTGGTGCAGCATTTT.

Only one count was recorded for this clone. The gene calls are TRBV7-9 and TRBJ1-2, with 8 bases that match TRBD1. Germline assignment: CDR1 SEHNR and CDR2 FQNEAQ (reference sequence). CDR3 size: 15 residues. The J segment lost 4 bases and the V segment lost 2 bases, leaving 6 bases of the junction unmatched. CDR3 nucleotide sequence: TGTGCCAGCAGCTTAACCACGACAGGGGTCTATGGCTACACCTTC. It translates to CASSLTTTGVYGYTF.

This chain links TRBV7-6 with TRBJ1-3; no reliable D call. V shed 4 bases and J shed 4 bases, with 2 bases lying between them. Germline V CDR1 and CDR2: SGHVS, FNYEAQ. The CDR3 is 11 amino acids. The CDR3 DNA reads TGTGCCAGCAGCTCGGGAAACACCATATATTTT. Its translation is CASSSGNTIYF.